The rows below give T cell receptor beta chains drawn from one sample of a study of lymphopenia after photon versus proton radiotherapy. Only in-frame clones appear in the TCRdb table, and some are missing; sequencing was by immunoSEQ multiplex PCR. Found here are around 150,000 clones, 80% to 90% of them singletons; the top ten hold about 4.7%. The sequenced sample was peripheral blood, obtained from a patient treated with photon-based radiotherapy. All receptors derive from a man in his fifties with gastric cancer. Both conserved end residues are part of each CDR3. The D gene is left open where the match is weak. Rows may omit the clone size; those that give it use once, few, many or a size class.

D,length,J,size,V,CDR3,DNA
TRBD2,18,TRBJ2-3,NA,TRBV6-1,CASSEGLWGTSGTDTQYF,TGTGCCAGCAGTGAAGGGCTGTGGGGGACTAGCGGCACAGATACGCAGTATTTT
TRBD2,13,TRBJ2-5,once,TRBV28,CATYAGGRETQYF,TGTGCTACCTACGCGGGGGGCCGCGAGACCCAGTACTTC
TRBD1,14,TRBJ1-2,NA,TRBV11-1,CASSPGTGVFGYTF,TGTGCCAGCAGCCCCGGGACAGGGGTATTTGGCTACACCTTC
NA,13,TRBJ1-5,NA,TRBV28,CASSLSVRQPQHF,TGTGCCAGCAGTTTATCAGTTCGGCAGCCCCAGCATTTT
TRBD1,16,TRBJ1-5,NA,TRBV4-1,CASSQDDRGSNQPQHF,TGCGCCAGCAGCCAAGATGACAGGGGAAGCAATCAGCCCCAGCATTTT
NA,15,TRBJ2-1,NA,TRBV11-2,CASSLAPSSYNEQFF,TGTGCCAGCAGCTTAGCACCAAGCTCCTACAATGAGCAGTTCTTC
TRBD1,15,TRBJ2-3,NA,TRBV6-5,CASSYGTGRTDTQYF,TGTGCCAGCAGTTACGGGACAGGGCGCACAGATACGCAGTATTTT
TRBD1,11,TRBJ1-1,NA,TRBV19,CASSGGTEAFF,TGTGCCAGTTCAGGGGGGACTGAAGCTTTCTTT
NA,13,TRBJ1-1,NA,TRBV29-1,CSVDSGEAAEAFF,TGCAGCGTCGACAGTGGCGAGGCCGCTGAAGCTTTCTTT
NA,12,TRBJ2-7,NA,TRBV6-1,CASGRGRNEQYF,TGTGCCAGCGGGAGAGGACGGAACGAGCAGTACTTC
TRBD1,18,TRBJ2-3,NA,TRBV4-1,CASSQDLLTGGLTDTQYF,TGCGCCAGCAGCCAAGATCTCCTGACAGGGGGTCTCACAGATACGCAGTATTTT
NA,16,TRBJ2-7,NA,TRBV10-3,CAISESETAGLHEQYF,TGTGCCATCAGTGAGTCGGAGACGGCAGGGTTACACGAGCAGTACTTC
NA,14,TRBJ1-2,NA,TRBV2,CASSETDPNYGYTF,TGTGCCAGCAGTGAAACCGATCCTAACTATGGCTACACCTTC
NA,11,TRBJ1-5,NA,TRBV6-1,CASSAYQPQHF,TGTGCCAGCAGTGCGTATCAGCCCCAGCATTTT
NA,12,TRBJ2-2,few,TRBV5-1,CASSLNTGELFF,TGCGCCAGCAGCCTCAACACCGGGGAGCTGTTTTTT
TRBD2,16,TRBJ2-3,NA,TRBV5-1,CASSLVLAGGGDTQYF,TGCGCCAGCAGCTTGGTACTAGCGGGAGGTGGAGATACGCAGTATTTT
NA,13,TRBJ2-7,NA,TRBV6-5,CASSRLATYEQYF,TGTGCCAGCAGCCGCCTAGCGACCTACGAGCAGTACTTC
NA,16,TRBJ2-3,NA,TRBV2,CASSKRTGIPTDTQYF,TGTGCCAGCAGTAAAAGAACAGGGATCCCCACAGATACGCAGTATTTT
NA,15,TRBJ1-1,NA,TRBV5-1,CASRARWLGNTEAFF,TGCGCCAGCAGGGCCCGATGGCTGGGGAACACTGAAGCTTTCTTT
NA,16,TRBJ2-4,NA,TRBV5-4,CASSQGEAQTKNIQYF,TGTGCCAGCAGCCAAGGGGAAGCCCAGACCAAAAACATTCAGTACTTC
NA,13,TRBJ1-2,NA,TRBV6-5,CASSYNGNYGYTF,TGTGCCAGCAGTTACAATGGAAACTATGGCTACACCTTC
TRBD2,15,TRBJ2-5,NA,TRBV5-4,CASSSPGLAEETQYF,TGTGCCAGCAGCTCACCGGGACTAGCGGAAGAGACCCAGTACTTC
TRBD1,17,TRBJ2-2,NA,TRBV28,CASSRWSLDRGPGELFF,TGTGCCAGCAGTAGATGGTCCCTCGACAGGGGTCCCGGGGAGCTGTTTTTT
NA,15,TRBJ1-1,NA,TRBV6-5,CASRSATSMDTEAFF,TGTGCCAGCAGAAGTGCTACAAGTATGGACACTGAAGCTTTCTTT
NA,13,TRBJ2-7,NA,TRBV27,CASSLKDRDEQYF,TGTGCCAGCAGTTTAAAGGATCGGGACGAGCAGTACTTC
NA,15,TRBJ2-3,NA,TRBV4-2,CASREQAGISDTQYF,TGTGCCAGCAGGGAGCAAGCAGGGATCTCAGATACGCAGTATTTT
NA,15,TRBJ2-3,once,TRBV4-1,CASRLFRGSTDTQYF,TGCGCCAGCAGACTGTTCAGGGGTAGCACAGATACGCAGTATTTT
TRBD2,14,TRBJ2-5,NA,TRBV25-1,CASSTGLAGATQYF,TGTGCCAGCAGTACCGGACTAGCGGGCGCCACCCAGTACTTC
NA,13,TRBJ1-2,few,TRBV2,CASSDTGNYGYTF,TGTGCCAGCAGCGACACAGGGAACTATGGCTACACCTTC
NA,18,TRBJ1-2,few,TRBV25-1,CASSESDRAGNRGYGYTF,TGTGCCAGCAGTGAATCCGACAGAGCCGGGAATCGTGGCTATGGCTACACCTTC
TRBD1,13,TRBJ1-2,NA,TRBV28,CASTVGQGYGYTF,TGTGCCAGCACCGTGGGACAGGGCTATGGCTACACCTTC
NA,14,TRBJ2-5,NA,TRBV30,CAWSVRKMQETQYF,TGTGCCTGGAGTGTACGGAAGATGCAAGAGACCCAGTACTTC
NA,17,TRBJ2-7,NA,TRBV21-1,CASSANSEGLAGDEQYF,TGTGCCAGCAGCGCCAACTCGGAGGGACTAGCGGGAGATGAGCAGTACTTC
TRBD1,21,TRBJ2-6,NA,TRBV19,CASSIGPGTGGRSLGANVLTF,TGTGCCAGTAGTATAGGGCCCGGGACAGGGGGCCGTAGTCTTGGGGCCAACGTCCTGACTTTC
NA,15,TRBJ1-4,NA,TRBV4-2,CASSQFTGRSEKLFF,TGTGCCAGCAGCCAATTCACCGGGAGGAGTGAAAAACTGTTTTTT
NA,14,TRBJ2-1,NA,TRBV9,CASSPGSRQNEQFF,TGTGCCAGCAGCCCCGGGAGTCGGCAAAATGAGCAGTTCTTC
NA,15,TRBJ1-4,NA,TRBV4-1,CASSQDGDYNEKLFF,TGCGCCAGCAGCCAAGATGGTGATTATAATGAAAAACTGTTTTTT
NA,12,TRBJ1-3,NA,TRBV29-1,CSVTGAGNTIYF,TGCAGCGTTACCGGGGCTGGAAACACCATATATTTT
TRBD1,13,TRBJ1-2,NA,TRBV29-1,CSVRQGASYGYTF,TGCAGCGTCCGACAGGGGGCAAGCTATGGCTACACCTTC
TRBD1,15,TRBJ2-1,NA,TRBV6-5,CAATSGTGAYNEQFF,TGTGCCGCGACCTCCGGGACAGGCGCCTACAATGAGCAGTTCTTC
NA,12,TRBJ1-2,NA,TRBV28,CASQVGAHGYTF,TGTGCCAGCCAGGTGGGGGCTCATGGCTACACCTTC
TRBD1,15,TRBJ2-7,NA,TRBV19,CASSIGDRETYEQYF,TGTGCCAGTAGTATTGGGGACAGGGAGACCTACGAGCAGTACTTC
NA,13,TRBJ2-5,NA,TRBV9,CASSVGGLETQYF,TGTGCCAGCAGCGTAGGGGGGTTGGAGACCCAGTACTTC
TRBD2,18,TRBJ2-1,NA,TRBV10-3,CAIRGTSGVSYNEQVQFF,TGTGCCATCAGGGGGACTAGCGGAGTCAGTTACAATGAGCAGGTGCAGTTCTTC
NA,13,TRBJ1-2,NA,TRBV28,CASTLGVHYGYTF,TGTGCCAGCACCCTAGGCGTTCACTATGGCTACACCTTC
NA,13,TRBJ1-5,once,TRBV15,CATSRDKNQPQHF,TGTGCCACCTCCCGGGACAAGAATCAGCCCCAGCATTTT
NA,13,TRBJ1-4,NA,TRBV19,CASTPPTTEKLFF,TGTGCCAGTACCCCGCCAACGACCGAAAAACTGTTTTTT
NA,12,TRBJ2-3,NA,TRBV2,CARTARGDTQYF,TGTGCCAGGACCGCGAGGGGAGATACGCAGTATTTT